This T cell receptor beta chain was retrieved from a study of lymphopenia after photon versus proton radiotherapy. Study results and limitations: Post-nadir diversity loss with photons came from oligoclonal expansion, particularly CD8+ Temra cells. Survival link was tested only in deceased patients; proton benefit remains a possibility. In patients who died, overall survival fell as post-nadir TCR diversity dropped more. Photon-treated patients lost naive T cells and TCR diversity; proton-treated stayed stable.

TCRdb's table, derived via immunoSEQ multiplex PCR, lists solely in-frame clones and lacks some. The sample holds 22,000 or so clones, 85% to 95% seen once. Comments on this clone: Its antigen is unknown.

The source material was peripheral blood, sampled from a patient treated with proton-based radiotherapy. The TCR sequence derives from a woman between 65 and 79 years old with pancreatic cancer. Some clones in this sample may be carry-over from other donors' samples.

The CDR3 protein is CASSLAPLAGAVEQFF. The CDR3 DNA reads as TGCGCCAGCAGCTTGGCGCCGTTAGCGGGAGCGGTTGAGCAGTTCTTC. V gene TRBV5-1 combines with J gene TRBJ2-1; 9 bases fit TRBD2. The trim removed 0 bases at V and 9 bases at J, leaving 10 bases unmatched. Per germline, CDR1 SGHRS and CDR2 YFSETQ. The CDR3 extends over 16 amino acids.